These T cell receptor beta chains were read from a single sample in a study of blood T cells in healthy people across ages. TCRdb ran MiXCR on the 5' RACE reads and lists one entry per CDR3 protein. The table has some 920,000 distinct CDR3 sequences, 51% seen once; the top ten hold around 21%. Material: blood. The origin of the receptors is a woman between 55 and 75 years old in good health. Each CDR3 is given with its conserved first and last residue. The D gene is left open where the match is weak. Some rows mark clone size as missing; the rest say once, few, many or name a class of expanded clone.

v_gene: TRBV3-1; abundance: .; d_gene: .; j_gene: TRBJ1-5; CDR3nt: TGTGCCAGCAGCCAACGCAGAAATCAGCCCCAGCATTTT; CDR3aa: CASSQRRNQPQHF
v_gene: TRBV15; abundance: .; d_gene: TRBD1; j_gene: TRBJ2-6; CDR3nt: TGTGCCACCAGCAGAGATCGAGGGACAGGGATCTTTGGGGCCAACGTCCTGACTTTC; CDR3aa: CATSRDRGTGIFGANVLTF
v_gene: TRBV20-1; abundance: .; d_gene: .; j_gene: TRBJ2-5; CDR3nt: TGCAGTGCTGCGTATCTATTATTAGAGACCCAGTACTTC; CDR3aa: CSAAYLLLETQYF
v_gene: TRBV20-1; abundance: few; d_gene: TRBD2; j_gene: TRBJ2-7; CDR3nt: TGCAGTGCACGTGTGTTGGGGGAGGGGTGGGACGAGCAGTACTTC; CDR3aa: CSARVLGEGWDEQYF
v_gene: TRBV7-8; abundance: .; d_gene: .; j_gene: TRBJ2-5; CDR3nt: TGTGCCAGCAGCTTAGGTCCAGCGTGGGAGACCCAGTACTTC; CDR3aa: CASSLGPAWETQYF
v_gene: TRBV28; abundance: .; d_gene: .; j_gene: TRBJ2-1; CDR3nt: TGTGCCAGCGAAAACTGGGGTACAGTTGATAATGAGCAGTTCTTC; CDR3aa: CASENWGTVDNEQFF
v_gene: TRBV5-6; abundance: .; d_gene: TRBD1; j_gene: TRBJ2-5; CDR3nt: TGTGCCAGCAGCTTTGCCTATCTCAGGGGGCAGGAGGAGACCCAGTACTTC; CDR3aa: CASSFAYLRGQEETQYF
v_gene: TRBV2; abundance: few; d_gene: .; j_gene: TRBJ2-4; CDR3nt: TGTGCCAGCAGTGTTGGGTTGGATAACATTCAGTACTTC; CDR3aa: CASSVGLDNIQYF
v_gene: TRBV4-1; abundance: many; d_gene: .; j_gene: TRBJ2-3; CDR3nt: TGCGCCAGCCGCGCGAGCAGCACAGATACGCAGTATTTT; CDR3aa: CASRASSTDTQYF
v_gene: TRBV27; abundance: few; d_gene: .; j_gene: TRBJ2-5; CDR3nt: TGTGCCAGCAGTCGAACGGGTCCTGAAAACGCGTACCAAGAGACCCAGTACTTC; CDR3aa: CASSRTGPENAYQETQYF
v_gene: TRBV5-1; abundance: many; d_gene: .; j_gene: TRBJ2-6; CDR3nt: TGCGCCAGCAGCTTGTCCGGGAATGCAGCTGGGGCCAACGTCCTGACTTTC; CDR3aa: CASSLSGNAAGANVLTF
v_gene: TRBV28; abundance: .; d_gene: .; j_gene: TRBJ2-1; CDR3nt: TGTGCCAGCAGTTTATCCCTAAGTGAGCAGTTCTTC; CDR3aa: CASSLSLSEQFF
v_gene: TRBV4-1; abundance: .; d_gene: .; j_gene: TRBJ2-5; CDR3nt: TGCGCCAGCAGCCAACACACCCCGGTAGCGGTCCAAGAGACCCAGTACTTC; CDR3aa: CASSQHTPVAVQETQYF
v_gene: TRBV7-2; abundance: .; d_gene: .; j_gene: TRBJ1-2; CDR3nt: TGTGCCAGCAGTGTAGGGGGGGCAAACGGCTACACCTTC; CDR3aa: CASSVGGANGYTF
v_gene: TRBV7-6; abundance: once; d_gene: .; j_gene: TRBJ2-3; CDR3nt: TGTGCCAGCAGCTCAACCATCCTTCCTACAGATACGCAGTATTTT; CDR3aa: CASSSTILPTDTQYF
v_gene: TRBV7-2; abundance: .; d_gene: TRBD1; j_gene: TRBJ1-6; CDR3nt: TGTGCCAGCAGCGCACGACAGGGGTATAATTCACCCCTCCACTTT; CDR3aa: CASSARQGYNSPLHF
v_gene: TRBV11-2; abundance: .; d_gene: .; j_gene: TRBJ2-3; CDR3nt: TGTGCCAGCAGCCTACTTACGGGAGTATCAGGAGATACGCAGTATTTT; CDR3aa: CASSLLTGVSGDTQYF
v_gene: TRBV6-6; abundance: .; d_gene: .; j_gene: TRBJ2-1; CDR3nt: TGTGCCAGCAGCCCGAGGAGGGTGGTCAATGAGCAGTTCTTC; CDR3aa: CASSPRRVVNEQFF
v_gene: TRBV29-1; abundance: .; d_gene: .; j_gene: TRBJ2-5; CDR3nt: TGCAGCGCCGTGACTACCGAGGGCCAAGAGACCCAGTACTTC; CDR3aa: CSAVTTEGQETQYF
v_gene: TRBV20-1; abundance: .; d_gene: TRBD2; j_gene: TRBJ2-5; CDR3nt: TGCAGTGCTCCGTCTCTAGCGGCGAGGGAAGAGACCCAGTACTTC; CDR3aa: CSAPSLAAREETQYF
v_gene: TRBV28; abundance: few; d_gene: .; j_gene: TRBJ2-7; CDR3nt: TGTGCCAGCAGTACCCCGACTGGATTGTCCTACGAGCAGTACTTC; CDR3aa: CASSTPTGLSYEQYF
v_gene: TRBV7-2; abundance: .; d_gene: TRBD1; j_gene: TRBJ1-1; CDR3nt: TGTGCCAGCAGCTTCAGGGGGCGGGGGAGCACTGAAGCTTTCTTT; CDR3aa: CASSFRGRGSTEAFF
v_gene: TRBV4-2; abundance: .; d_gene: TRBD2; j_gene: TRBJ2-3; CDR3nt: TGTGCCAGCAGCCAAGAACCGGGACTAGCGGAGCACACAGATACGCAGTATTTT; CDR3aa: CASSQEPGLAEHTDTQYF
v_gene: TRBV4-1; abundance: .; d_gene: .; j_gene: TRBJ1-1; CDR3nt: TGCGCCAGCAGCCAAACCCTGACAGGTACTAACACTGAAGCTTTCTTT; CDR3aa: CASSQTLTGTNTEAFF